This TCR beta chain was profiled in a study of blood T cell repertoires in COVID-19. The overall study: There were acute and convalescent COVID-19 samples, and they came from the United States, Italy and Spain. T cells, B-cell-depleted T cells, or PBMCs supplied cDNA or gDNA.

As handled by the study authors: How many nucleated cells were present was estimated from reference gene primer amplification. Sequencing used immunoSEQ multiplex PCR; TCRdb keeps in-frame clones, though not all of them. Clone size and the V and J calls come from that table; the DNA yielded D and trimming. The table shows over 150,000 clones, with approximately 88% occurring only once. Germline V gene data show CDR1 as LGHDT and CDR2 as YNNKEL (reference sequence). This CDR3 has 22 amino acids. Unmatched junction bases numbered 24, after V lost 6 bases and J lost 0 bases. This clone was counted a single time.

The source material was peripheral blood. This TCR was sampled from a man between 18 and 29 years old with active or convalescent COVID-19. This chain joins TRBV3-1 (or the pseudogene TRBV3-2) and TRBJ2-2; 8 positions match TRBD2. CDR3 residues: CASRRPSPRSGAFFANTGELFF. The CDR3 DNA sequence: TGTGCCAGCAGAAGGCCCTCGCCCCGTAGCGGGGCTTTTTTCGCGAACACCGGGGAGCTGTTTTTT.